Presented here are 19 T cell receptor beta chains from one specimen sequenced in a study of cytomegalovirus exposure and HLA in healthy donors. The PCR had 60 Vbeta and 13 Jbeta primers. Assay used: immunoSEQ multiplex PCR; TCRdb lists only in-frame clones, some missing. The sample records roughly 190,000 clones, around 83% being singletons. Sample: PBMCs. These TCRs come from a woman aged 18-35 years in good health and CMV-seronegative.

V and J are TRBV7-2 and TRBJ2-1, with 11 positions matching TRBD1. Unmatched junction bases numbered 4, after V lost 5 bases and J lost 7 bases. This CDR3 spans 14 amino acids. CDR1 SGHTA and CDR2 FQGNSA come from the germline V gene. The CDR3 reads CASSPDRGQNEQFF. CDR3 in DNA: TGTGCCAGCAGCCCGGACAGGGGGCAAAATGAGCAGTTCTTC.

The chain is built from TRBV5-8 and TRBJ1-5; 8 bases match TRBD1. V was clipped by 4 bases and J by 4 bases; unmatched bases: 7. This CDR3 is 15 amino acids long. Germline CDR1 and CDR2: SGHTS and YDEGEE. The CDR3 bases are TGTGCCAGCAGCATTGACAGGGGAGGAAATCAGCCCCAGCATTTT. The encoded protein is CASSIDRGGNQPQHF.

The CDR3 nucleotides read TGTGCCAGCAGCTTAGGGCAGGGGGATTTGAGCTACACCTTC. It specifies CASSLGQGDLSYTF. The V and J genes are TRBV7-9 and TRBJ1-2; 7 bases fit TRBD1. CDR1 SEHNR and CDR2 FQNEAQ come from the germline V gene (reference sequence). This CDR3 contains 14 residues. With 1 base clipped from V and 9 bases from J, the junction kept 8 bases outside the gene matches.

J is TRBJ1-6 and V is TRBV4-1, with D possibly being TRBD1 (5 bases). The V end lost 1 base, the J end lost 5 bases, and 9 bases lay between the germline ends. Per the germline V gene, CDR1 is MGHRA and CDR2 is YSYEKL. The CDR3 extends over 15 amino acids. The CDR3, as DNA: TGCGCCAGCAGCCAAGTTCGGGGGAATAATTCACCCCTCCACTTT. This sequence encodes CASSQVRGNNSPLHF.

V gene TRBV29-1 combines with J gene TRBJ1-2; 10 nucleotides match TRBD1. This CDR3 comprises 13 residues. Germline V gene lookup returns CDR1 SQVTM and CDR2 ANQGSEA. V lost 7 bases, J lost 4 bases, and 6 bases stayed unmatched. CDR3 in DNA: TGCAGCGGGGCCGGGACAGGGGTCTATGGCTACACCTTC. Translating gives CSGAGTGVYGYTF. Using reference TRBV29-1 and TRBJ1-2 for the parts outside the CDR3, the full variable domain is SAVISQKPSRDICQRGTSLTIQCQVDSQVTMMFWYRQQPGQSLTLIATANQGSEATYESGFVIDKFPISRPNLTFSTLTVSNMSPEDSSIYLCSGAGTGVYGYTFGSGTRLTVV.

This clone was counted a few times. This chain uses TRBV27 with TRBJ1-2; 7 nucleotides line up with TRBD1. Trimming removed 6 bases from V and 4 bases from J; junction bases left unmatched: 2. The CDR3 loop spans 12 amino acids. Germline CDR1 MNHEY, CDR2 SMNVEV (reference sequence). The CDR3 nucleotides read TGTGCCAGCAGGACAGGGACCTATGGCTACACCTTC. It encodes CASRTGTYGYTF.

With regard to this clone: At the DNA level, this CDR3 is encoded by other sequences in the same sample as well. The CDR3 nucleotides are TGTGCCAGCTCACCAGGGACAGGGACGAACACTGAAGCTTTCTTT. This gives the protein CASSPGTGTNTEAFF. The chain combines TRBV18 with TRBJ1-1; 9 positions agree with TRBD1. Losses at the gene ends were 2 bases for V and 1 base for J; bases not matched to a gene: 2. This CDR3 is built from 15 residues. The germline CDR1 and CDR2 sequences are KGHSH and LQKENI.

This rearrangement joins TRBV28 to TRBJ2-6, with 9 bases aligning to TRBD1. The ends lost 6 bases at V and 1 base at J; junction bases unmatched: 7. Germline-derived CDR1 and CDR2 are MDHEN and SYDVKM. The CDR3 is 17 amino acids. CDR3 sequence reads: CASRRQGVPSGANVLTF. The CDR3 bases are TGTGCCAGCAGAAGACAGGGGGTCCCTTCTGGGGCCAACGTCCTGACTTTC.

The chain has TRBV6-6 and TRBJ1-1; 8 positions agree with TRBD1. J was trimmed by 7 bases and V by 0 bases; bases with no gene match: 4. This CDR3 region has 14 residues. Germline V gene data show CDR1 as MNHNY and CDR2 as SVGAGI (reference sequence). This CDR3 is CASSYSRTGLEAFF. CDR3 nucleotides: TGTGCCAGCAGTTACTCGAGGACAGGGCTTGAAGCTTTCTTT.

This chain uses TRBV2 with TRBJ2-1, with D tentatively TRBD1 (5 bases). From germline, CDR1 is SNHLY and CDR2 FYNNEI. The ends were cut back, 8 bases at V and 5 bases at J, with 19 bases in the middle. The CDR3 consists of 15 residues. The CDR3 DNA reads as TGTGCCAGCTATAACCCCTATTCAGGGAACAATGAGCAGTTCTTC. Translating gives CASYNPYSGNNEQFF.

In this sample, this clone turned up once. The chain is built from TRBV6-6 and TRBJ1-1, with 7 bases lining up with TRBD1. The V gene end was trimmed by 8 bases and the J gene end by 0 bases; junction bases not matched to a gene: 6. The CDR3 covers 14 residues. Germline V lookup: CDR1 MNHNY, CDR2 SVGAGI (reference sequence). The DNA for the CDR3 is TGTGCCAGCGCCCGGGACAGCTTGAACACTGAAGCTTTCTTT. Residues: CASARDSLNTEAFF.

The CDR3 protein is CASSQGSGFSTIYF. The CDR3 DNA follows: TGTGCCAGCAGCCAAGGGTCCGGGTTTTCGACCATATATTTT. The gene calls are TRBV21-1 and TRBJ1-3. TRBV21-1 is a pseudogene locus. The CDR3 contains 14 residues.

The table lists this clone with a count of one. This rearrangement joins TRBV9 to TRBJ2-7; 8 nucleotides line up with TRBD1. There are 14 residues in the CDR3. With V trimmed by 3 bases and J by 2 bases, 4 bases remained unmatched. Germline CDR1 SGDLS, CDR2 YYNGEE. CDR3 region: CASSAGTGTYEQYF. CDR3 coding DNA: TGTGCCAGCAGCGCGGGGACAGGTACCTACGAGCAGTACTTC.

The CDR3 sequence: CASSYSTVGTEDEQYV. DNA for the CDR3: TGTGCCAGCAGTTACTCTACCGTCGGGACTGAGGACGAGCAGTACGTC. The chain combines TRBV6-6 with TRBJ2-7; possible D gene TRBD2, 6 bases. Trimming stripped 0 bases from V and 5 bases from J, with 17 bases between. Germline assignment: CDR1 MNHNY and CDR2 SVGAGI (reference sequence). The CDR3 covers 16 residues.

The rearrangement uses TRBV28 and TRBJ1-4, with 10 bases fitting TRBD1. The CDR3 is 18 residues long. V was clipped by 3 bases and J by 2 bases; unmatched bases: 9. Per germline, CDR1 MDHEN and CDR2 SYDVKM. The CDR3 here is CASSLGTGVLETNEKLFF. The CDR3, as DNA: TGTGCCAGCAGTTTGGGGACAGGGGTACTTGAGACTAATGAAAAACTGTTTTTT.

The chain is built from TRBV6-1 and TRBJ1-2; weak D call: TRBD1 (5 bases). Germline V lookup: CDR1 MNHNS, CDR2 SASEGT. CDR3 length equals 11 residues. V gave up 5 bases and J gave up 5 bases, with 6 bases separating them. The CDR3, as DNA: TGTGCCAGCAGTTCAGGGTATGGCTACACCTTC. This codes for CASSSGYGYTF.

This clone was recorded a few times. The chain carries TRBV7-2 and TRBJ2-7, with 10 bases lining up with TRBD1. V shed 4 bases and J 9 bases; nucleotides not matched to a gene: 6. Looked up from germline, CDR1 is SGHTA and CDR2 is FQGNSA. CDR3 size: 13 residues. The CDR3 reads CASSSGQGRRQYF. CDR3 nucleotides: TGTGCCAGCAGCTCGGGACAGGGGCGAAGGCAGTACTTC.

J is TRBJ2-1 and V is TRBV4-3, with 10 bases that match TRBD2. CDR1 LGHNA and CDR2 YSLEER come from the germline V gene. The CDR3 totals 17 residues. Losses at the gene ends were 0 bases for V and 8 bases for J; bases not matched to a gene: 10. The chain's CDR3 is CASSQDRSGRAGYEQFF. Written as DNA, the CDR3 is TGCGCCAGCAGCCAAGATCGGAGCGGGAGGGCGGGGTATGAGCAGTTCTTC.

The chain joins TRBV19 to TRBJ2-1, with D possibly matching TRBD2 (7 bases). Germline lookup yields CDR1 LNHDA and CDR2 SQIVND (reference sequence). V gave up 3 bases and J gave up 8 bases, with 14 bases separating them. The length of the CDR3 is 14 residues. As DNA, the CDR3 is TGTGCCAGTAGTATGGGTGGGGGGGCCTATGAGCAGTTCTTC. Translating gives CASSMGGGAYEQFF. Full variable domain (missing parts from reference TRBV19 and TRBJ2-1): DGGITQSPKYLFRKEGQNVTLSCEQNLNHDAMYWYRQDPGQGLRLIYYSQIVNDFQKGDIAEGYSVSREKKESFPLTVTSAQKNPTAFYLCASSMGGGAYEQFFGPGTRLTVL.